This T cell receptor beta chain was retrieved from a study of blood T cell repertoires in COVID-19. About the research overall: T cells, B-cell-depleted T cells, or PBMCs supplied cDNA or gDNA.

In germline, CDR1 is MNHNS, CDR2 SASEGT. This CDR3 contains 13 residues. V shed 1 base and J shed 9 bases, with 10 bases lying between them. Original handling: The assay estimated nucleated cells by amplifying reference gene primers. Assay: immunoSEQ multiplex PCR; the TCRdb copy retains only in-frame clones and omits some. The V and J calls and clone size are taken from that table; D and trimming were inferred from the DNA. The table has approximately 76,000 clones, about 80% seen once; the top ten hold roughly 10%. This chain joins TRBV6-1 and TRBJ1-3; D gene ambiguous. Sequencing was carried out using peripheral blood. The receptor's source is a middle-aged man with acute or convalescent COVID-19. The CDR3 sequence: CASSEVAGPTIYF. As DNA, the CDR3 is TGTGCCAGCAGTGAAGTGGCAGGCCCCACCATATATTTT.